The entry below describes one TCR beta chain. The data belong to a study of blood T cell repertoires in COVID-19. Overall study context: From the United States, Italy and Spain came samples of acute and convalescent COVID-19. PBMCs, B-cell-depleted T cells, or T cells were the source of the cDNA or gDNA that made up the material.

Authors' analysis steps: Reference gene primers were amplified, and this amplification served to estimate nucleated cell counts. Data came from immunoSEQ multiplex PCR; TCRdb stores just in-frame clones and leaves some out. V and J calls and clone size are given by that table; D and trimming were obtained from the DNA. The sample yields around 150,000 clones, around 81% seen once. Looked up from germline, CDR1 is MGHRA and CDR2 is YSYEKL. The CDR3 loop spans 15 amino acids. V shed 1 base and J shed 8 bases, with 15 bases lying between them. This rearrangement joins TRBV4-1 to TRBJ2-1; possible D gene TRBD1, 6 bases. This sequence was found in a woman between 55 and 75 years old with active or convalescent COVID-19. The specimen was peripheral blood. The chain's CDR3 is CASSQGGQGMDEQFF. CDR3 DNA: TGCGCCAGCAGCCAAGGGGGACAAGGAATGGATGAGCAGTTCTTC.